This is a list of T cell receptor beta chains from one sample in a study of control samples from healthy donors and cancer patients. TCRdb's table, derived via immunoSEQ multiplex PCR, lists solely in-frame clones and lacks some. The sample yields some 150,000 clones, around 96% seen once. Sequenced material: blood. Receptors were obtained from a woman between 25 and 40 years old in good health. CDR3s include the opening cysteine and the closing phenylalanine or tryptophan. Fields, in order: V gene, J gene, clone size, D gene, CDR3 DNA, CDR3 protein. A D gene is named only where the DNA matches it firmly. The size entry is marked missing in some rows and otherwise reads once, few, many or a size class.

>TRBV5-1|TRBJ2-2|-|TRBD1
TGCGCCAGCAGGTTCGAGGGGGCTCGGGTCGGGGAGCTGTTTTTT
CASRFEGARVGELFF
>TRBV6-1|TRBJ2-1|-|-
TGTGCCAGCAGTGAAGAGAGGCCCAGGGACTACAATGAGCAGTTCTTC
CASSEERPRDYNEQFF
>TRBV5-1|TRBJ1-1|-|-
TGCGCCAGCAGCAGCGGACTAGGGGCGCGAGACACTGAAGCTTTCTTT
CASSSGLGARDTEAFF
>TRBV5-1|TRBJ2-2|-|-
TGCGCCAGCACCATACAGGGCGGGGGCACCGGGGAGCTGTTTTTT
CASTIQGGGTGELFF
>TRBV4-1|TRBJ2-1|-|-
TGCGCCAGCAGCCTTCGCAGTCTGGCCTACAATGAGCAGTTCTTC
CASSLRSLAYNEQFF
>TRBV18|TRBJ1-6|once|TRBD1
TGTGCCAGCTCACCCGCCGGGACAGGGGTTGTACCCCTCCACTTT
CASSPAGTGVVPLHF
>TRBV28|TRBJ1-4|-|-
TGTGCCAGCAGTCCCTGGGTGGGGGTTGAAGAAAAACTGTTTTTT
CASSPWVGVEEKLFF
>TRBV28|TRBJ2-1|-|-
TGTGCCAGCAGCTCTCCAAGCAATGAGCAGTTCTTC
CASSSPSNEQFF
>TRBV4-1|TRBJ2-2|-|-
TGCGCCAGCAGAAAAGGGGGGGGGAACACCGGGGAGCTGTTTTTT
CASRKGGGNTGELFF
>TRBV19|TRBJ1-1|-|TRBD1
TGTGCCAGTAGCGGGACAGCAGGCTTTGAAGCTTTCTTT
CASSGTAGFEAFF
>TRBV11-3|TRBJ2-3|-|-
TGTGCCAGCAGCCGAAGACAGGGCACAGATACGCAGTATTTT
CASSRRQGTDTQYF
>TRBV5-1|TRBJ2-1|-|TRBD2
TGCGCCAGCAGCTTCGGGACTAGCGGGGGGGCTGGTGAGCAGTTCTTC
CASSFGTSGGAGEQFF
>TRBV19|TRBJ1-4|-|-
TGTGCCAGTAGTTTACAACAGGATGAAAAACTGTTTTTT
CASSLQQDEKLFF
>TRBV9|TRBJ1-2|-|TRBD1
TGTGCCAGCAGCGGCCATACAGGGGGCTTCATCTATGGCTACACCTTC
CASSGHTGGFIYGYTF
>TRBV28|TRBJ1-1|-|-
TGTGCCAGCTCCAGGTCGCGGAACACTGAAGCTTTCTTT
CASSRSRNTEAFF
>TRBV10-2|TRBJ1-6|-|-
TGCGCCAGCAAGGACGTCGACTCCTATAATTCACCCCTCCACTTT
CASKDVDSYNSPLHF
>TRBV19|TRBJ2-7|-|TRBD2
TGTGCCAGTAGTATAGGACTAGCGGGCTACGAGCAGTACTTC
CASSIGLAGYEQYF
>TRBV30|TRBJ1-4|-|-
TGTGCCTTGAGGAGGGTTTCGGCTAATGAAAAACTGTTTTTT
CALRRVSANEKLFF
>TRBV11-2|TRBJ2-3|-|-
TGTGCCAGCAGCTACCTTGCCGGCAGCGGTACAGATACGCAGTATTTT
CASSYLAGSGTDTQYF
>TRBV27|TRBJ1-3|-|-
TGTGCCAGCAGATCCCTAACAGGGTTCCTCTCTGGAAACACCATATATTTT
CASRSLTGFLSGNTIYF
>TRBV4-1|TRBJ2-5|-|-
TGCGCCAGCAGCCACGGGGGGCGTTGGAGGCAAGAGACCCAGTACTTC
CASSHGGRWRQETQYF
>TRBV10-1|TRBJ2-7|-|-
TGCGCCAGCAGTGAATCGGCGGGTGGGGATCAGTACTTC
CASSESAGGDQYF
>TRBV5-1|TRBJ1-1|-|-
TGCGCCAGCAGCTTGGCCTCCCGGAGTCCCGCTTTCTTT
CASSLASRSPAFF
>TRBV2|TRBJ1-5|-|-
TGTGCCAGCAAAGCAAATAGCAATCAGCCCCAGCATTTT
CASKANSNQPQHF
>TRBV23-1|TRBJ2-7|-|-
TGCGCCAGCAGTCAATTAGACGGACTCTCCTACGAGCAGTACTTC
CASSQLDGLSYEQYF
>TRBV7-8|TRBJ2-1|-|TRBD2
TGTGCCAGCAGCTTCCCTAGCGGGAGCTCCTACAATGAGCAGTTCTTC
CASSFPSGSSYNEQFF